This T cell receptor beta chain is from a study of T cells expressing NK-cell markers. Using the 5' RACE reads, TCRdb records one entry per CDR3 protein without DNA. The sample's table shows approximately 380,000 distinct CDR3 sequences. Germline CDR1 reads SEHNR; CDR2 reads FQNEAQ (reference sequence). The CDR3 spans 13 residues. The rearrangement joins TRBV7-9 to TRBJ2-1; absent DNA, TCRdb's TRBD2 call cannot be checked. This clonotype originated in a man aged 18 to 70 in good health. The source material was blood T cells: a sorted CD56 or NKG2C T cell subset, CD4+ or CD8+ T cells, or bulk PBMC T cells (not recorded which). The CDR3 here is CASSTGRVLEQFF.